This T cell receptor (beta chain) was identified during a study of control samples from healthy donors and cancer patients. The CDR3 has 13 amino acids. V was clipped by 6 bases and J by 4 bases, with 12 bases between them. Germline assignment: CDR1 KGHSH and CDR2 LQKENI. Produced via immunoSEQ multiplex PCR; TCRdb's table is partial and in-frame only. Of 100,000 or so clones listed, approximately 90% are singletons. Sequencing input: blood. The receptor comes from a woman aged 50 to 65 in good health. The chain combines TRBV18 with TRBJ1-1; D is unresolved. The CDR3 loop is CASSDAVSTEAFF. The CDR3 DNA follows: TGTGCCAGCTCTGACGCCGTAAGCACTGAAGCTTTCTTT.